This T cell receptor beta chain comes out of a study of T-cell reconstitution after alpha-beta-depleted transplantation in children. Per the germline V gene, CDR1 is SGHRS and CDR2 is YFSETQ. J was trimmed by 6 bases and V by 0 bases; bases with no gene match: 6. The CDR3 runs 16 residues. Unique molecular identifiers were built into the TCRbeta library. From the PCR reads, TCRdb called clonotypes with MiXCR, one entry per CDR3 protein. The data show about 500,000 distinct CDR3 sequences, about 33% seen once. The chain has TRBV5-1 and TRBJ2-2; the match to TRBD2 covers 9 bases. This clonotype was sampled from a human donor who donated a stem cell graft to a child with aplastic anemia. The sample was PBMCs from the stem cell graft donor, taken from the stem cell graft. In DNA form, the CDR3 reads TGCGCCAGCAGCTTGGATCTTAGCGGGAGTGCCGGGGAGCTGTTTTTT. Amino acid sequence: CASSLDLSGSAGELFF.